These 15 T cell receptor beta chains were all obtained from the same sample, sequenced in a study of blood T cell repertoires in COVID-19. Assay used: immunoSEQ multiplex PCR; TCRdb lists only in-frame clones, some missing. The repertoire holds 25,000 to 35,000 clones, with around 90% as singletons. The sequenced material came from peripheral blood. These receptors all come from a man aged 60 to 75 with active COVID-19.

The V and J genes are TRBV15 and TRBJ2-3; 8 positions agree with TRBD1. Germline V lookup: CDR1 LNHNV, CDR2 YYDKDF (reference sequence). This CDR3 is 19 amino acids long. The V and J ends lost 5 bases and 5 bases, in that order; junction bases with no gene match: 21. The CDR3 sequence: CATSGFKGQGSTGRDTQYF. The CDR3 bases are TGTGCCACCAGCGGCTTTAAAGGACAGGGCAGCACAGGCCGAGATACGCAGTATTTT.

The gene calls are TRBV28 and TRBJ2-6, with 11 positions matching TRBD1. Germline V gene sequence: CDR1 MDHEN, CDR2 SYDVKM. The length of the CDR3 is 16 residues. J was trimmed by 1 base and V by 6 bases; bases with no gene match: 2. The CDR3 nucleotides read TGTGCCAGCAGGGGACAGGGGGTTTCTGGGGCCAACGTCCTGACTTTC. Its protein product is CASRGQGVSGANVLTF.

The chain couples TRBV3-1 (or the pseudogene TRBV3-2) to TRBJ2-3; 9 bases match TRBD2. Germline V CDR1 and CDR2: LGHDT, YNNKEL (reference sequence). The length of the CDR3 is 15 residues. With V trimmed by 4 bases and J by 5 bases, 7 bases remained unmatched. CDR3 coding DNA: TGTGCCAGCAGCCTTCGTCGAGCGGGGGGAGATACGCAGTATTTT. It codes for CASSLRRAGGDTQYF.

This chain links TRBV7-9 with TRBJ2-4, with D tentatively TRBD2 (6 bases). The germline CDR1 and CDR2 sequences are SEHNR and FQNEAQ (reference sequence). Trimming removed 3 bases at V and 0 bases at J, with 9 bases between. The CDR3 is 15 residues long. The CDR3 reads CASSLEGLAKNIQYF. DNA of the CDR3: TGTGCCAGCAGCTTGGAGGGTCTAGCCAAAAACATTCAGTACTTC.

The chain links TRBV30 to TRBJ1-1; 8 bases align to TRBD1. Losses at the gene ends were 2 bases for V and 5 bases for J; bases not matched to a gene: 7. The CDR3 runs to 14 residues. CDR1 is GTSNPN, CDR2 SVGIG, per germline (reference sequence). In DNA, the CDR3 is TGTGCCTGGAGTTCGACAGGGGAAGGAACTGAAGCTTTCTTT. Its protein is CAWSSTGEGTEAFF. Filled out from reference TRBV30 and TRBJ1-1, the complete variable domain reads SQTIHQWPATLVQPVGSPLSLECTVEGTSNPNLYWYRQAAGRGLQLLFYSVGIGQISSEVPQNLSASRPQDRQFILSSKKLLLSDSGFYLCAWSSTGEGTEAFFGQGTRLTVV.

The V and J genes are TRBV5-1 and TRBJ1-1; 7 bases map to TRBD1. CDR1 is SGHRS, CDR2 YFSETQ, per germline. The junction had 1 base not matched to a gene; V was cut back by 0 bases and J by 8 bases. The CDR3 is 12 amino acids. The CDR3 loop reads CASSLDRGEAFF. The CDR3 DNA follows: TGCGCCAGCAGCTTGGACAGGGGAGAAGCTTTCTTT.

The genes are TRBV9 and TRBJ2-3; weak D call: TRBD2 (7 bases). Germline assignment: CDR1 SGDLS and CDR2 YYNGEE. V lost 6 bases and J lost 6, with 14 bases in between. The CDR3 contains 13 residues. The CDR3 spells CASTKGGRDTQYF. DNA for the CDR3: TGTGCCAGCACCAAGGGGGGGCGGGATACGCAGTATTTT.

The chain carries TRBV6-5 and TRBJ2-1; TRBD2 might be the D (6 bases). CDR3 length: 13 amino acids. Germline lookup yields CDR1 MNHEY and CDR2 SVGAGI. V gave up 7 bases and J gave up 7 bases, with 14 bases separating them. CDR3 DNA sequence: TGTGCCAGCAAGGACGGGGGTAGGAATGAGCAGTTCTTC. Its protein product is CASKDGGRNEQFF.

V usage is TRBV5-1 and J usage is TRBJ1-1; D is possibly TRBD1 (6 bases). Between the trimmed V and J ends, which lost 0 bases and 4 bases, there was a span of 13 bases. Germline V gene data show CDR1 as SGHRS and CDR2 as YFSETQ. The length of the CDR3 is 15 residues. Here the CDR3 DNA reads TGCGCCAGCAGCTTGGTAGGGGGGGACCGCACTGAAGCTTTCTTT. Protein product: CASSLVGGDRTEAFF.

This clone was seen a few times. The CDR3 region has the DNA TGTGCCAGCAGCTTGAATGGGGGAGGTGCCTACGAGCAGTACTTC. This codes for CASSLNGGGAYEQYF. The V call is TRBV5-8, the J call TRBJ2-7; tentative D call: TRBD2 (6 bases). V lost 1 base and J lost 2, with 13 bases in between. CDR3 size: 15 residues. Germline V gene data show CDR1 as SGHTS and CDR2 as YDEGEE.

CDR3 sequence (DNA): TGTGCCAGCAGGAGGGACAGGACAGATACGCAGTATTTT. This sequence encodes CASRRDRTDTQYF. The gene calls are TRBV2 and TRBJ2-3, with 8 bases that match TRBD1. Trimming at V came to 6 bases and at J to 3 bases, leaving 2 bases not matched to a gene. In germline, CDR1 is SNHLY, CDR2 FYNNEI. The CDR3 consists of 13 residues.

This chain links TRBV6-6 with TRBJ1-1; weak D call: TRBD1 (6 bases). CDR1 and CDR2 from the germline V gene are MNHNY and SVGAGI (reference sequence). The ends were cut back, 4 bases at V and 5 bases at J, with 17 bases in the middle. This CDR3 is built from 15 residues. CDR3 protein: CASSSVQGDRTEAFF. In nucleotides, the CDR3 is TGTGCCAGCAGTTCCGTACAGGGTGATCGGACTGAAGCTTTCTTT.

The V and J genes are TRBV15 and TRBJ2-4; D is unclear. Germline-derived CDR1 and CDR2 are LNHNV and YYDKDF (reference sequence). The ends were cut back, 5 bases at V and 0 bases at J, with 11 bases in the middle. The CDR3 is made up of 15 amino acids. The chain's CDR3 is CATSPLNVAKNIQYF. Written as DNA, the CDR3 is TGTGCCACCAGCCCCCTTAATGTAGCCAAAAACATTCAGTACTTC.

The genes are TRBV5-1 and TRBJ2-1; D possibly corresponds to TRBD2 (5 bases). Per germline, CDR1 SGHRS and CDR2 YFSETQ. V was pared by 0 bases and J by 4 bases, with 8 bases between. The CDR3 is 14 residues long. CDR3 region: CASSLGGLYNEQFF. As DNA, the CDR3 is TGCGCCAGCAGCTTGGGCGGGCTTTACAATGAGCAGTTCTTC.

The CDR3 DNA reads as TGTGCCACCGCAAGACAGGCAGGCACAGATACGCAGTATTTT. Translation: CATARQAGTDTQYF. The rearrangement joins TRBV11-2 to TRBJ2-3, with D perhaps matching TRBD1 (6 bases). Trimming left V 10 bases short and J 1 base short, with 15 bases between. Germline CDR1 is SGHAT and CDR2 is FQNNGV. This CDR3 region has 14 residues.